The next 32 T cell receptor beta chains were all read from a single sample in a study of blood T cell repertoires in COVID-19. The repertoire was sequenced with immunoSEQ multiplex PCR; TCRdb's copy has only in-frame clones and lacks some. The sample shows about 150,000 clones, around 74% of them seen only once. The material sequenced was peripheral blood. These TCRs come from a woman older than 75 with acute or convalescent COVID-19.

This sequence joins TRBV30 and TRBJ2-1, with TRBD1 matching 8 bases. This CDR3 is 14 amino acids long. Trimming cost V 4 bases and J 6 bases; bases outside gene matches: 8. The germline CDR1 and CDR2 sequences are GTSNPN and SVGIG (reference sequence). CDR3 nucleotide sequence: TGTGCCTGGAACCCAGGGGGCCCCTTCAATGAGCAGTTCTTC. Encoded protein: CAWNPGGPFNEQFF.

The chain joins TRBV19 to TRBJ1-6, with 12 bases lining up with TRBD1. CDR1 and CDR2 from the germline V gene are LNHDA and SQIVND (reference sequence). The ends lost 5 bases at V and 9 bases at J; junction bases unmatched: 8. The CDR3 loop spans 16 amino acids. CDR3 nucleotide sequence: TGTGCCAGTAGTCCGGGGGGACAGGGGGCTCGTTCACCCCTCCACTTT. The encoded protein is CASSPGGQGARSPLHF.

The chain carries TRBV30 and TRBJ2-7, with a tentative D call TRBD2 (5 bases). CDR3 length: 11 amino acids. CDR1 is GTSNPN and CDR2 is SVGIG in the germline V gene (reference sequence). V was trimmed by 2 bases and J by 10 bases, leaving 12 bases between them. CDR3 DNA: TGTGCCTGGAGTCCACGGGATTTCCAGTACTTC. Protein sequence: CAWSPRDFQYF.

The chain joins TRBV11-2 to TRBJ2-7; TRBD1 aligns across 8 bases. The ends lost 5 bases at V and 1 base at J; junction bases unmatched: 7. The CDR3 spans 15 residues. The germline gives CDR1 SGHAT, CDR2 FQNNGV. The CDR3 region has the DNA TGTGCCAGCAGCCCGCGGACAGGGAGGTCCTACGAGCAGTACTTC. Encoded protein: CASSPRTGRSYEQYF. Variable domain in full (rest from reference TRBV11-2 and TRBJ2-7): EAGVAQSPRYKIIEKRQSVAFWCNPISGHATLYWYQQILGQGPKLLIQFQNNGVVDDSQLPKDRFSAERLKGVDSTLKIQPAKLEDSAVYLCASSPRTGRSYEQYFGPGTRLTVT.

The rearrangement uses TRBV30 and TRBJ1-1, with D possibly being TRBD1 (6 bases). This CDR3 region has 14 residues. The germline CDR1 and CDR2 sequences are GTSNPN and SVGIG (reference sequence). V gave up 3 bases and J gave up 1 base, with 12 bases separating them. Here the CDR3 DNA reads TGTGCCTGGAGGAAGACAGGAGCGAACACTGAAGCTTTCTTT. It translates to CAWRKTGANTEAFF.

This chain connects TRBV10-3 to TRBJ1-2; unclear D gene. This CDR3 is 14 amino acids long. Trimming took 6 bases from V and 3 from J, leaving 14 bases between them. CDR1 is ENHRY, CDR2 SYGVKD, per germline. The CDR3, as DNA: TGTGCCATCAGGGAGGCAGGACTCCACTATGGCTACACCTTC. This sequence encodes CAIREAGLHYGYTF.

The chain recombines TRBV19 with TRBJ1-2; D remains unclear. This CDR3 comprises 12 residues. The germline CDR1 and CDR2 sequences are LNHDA and SQIVND (reference sequence). V lost 5 bases and J lost 4, with 8 bases in between. The CDR3 here is CASSEAAYGYTF. The CDR3 nucleotides read TGTGCCAGTAGTGAAGCCGCCTATGGCTACACCTTC.

V is TRBV6-2 or TRBV6-3 and J is TRBJ2-7; tentative D call: TRBD2 (5 bases). Germline assignment: CDR1 MNHEY and CDR2 SVGEGT. Trimming left V 0 bases short and J 4 bases short, with 13 bases between. CDR3 size: 15 residues. CDR3 protein: CASSYSIAGLYEQYF. CDR3 nucleotides: TGTGCCAGCAGTTACTCGATCGCGGGCTTGTACGAGCAGTACTTC.

The rearrangement joins TRBV4-3 to TRBJ2-1, with D perhaps matching TRBD1 (6 bases). CDR1 and CDR2 (germline): LGHNA, YSLEER. Trimming left V 0 bases short and J 2 bases short, with 8 bases between. This CDR3 region has 15 residues. In DNA, the CDR3 is TGCGCCAGCAGCCAAGATTGGACAGCCTACAATGAGCAGTTCTTC. Translation gives CASSQDWTAYNEQFF.

This clone appeared a few times. The rearrangement joins TRBV30 to TRBJ1-6; TRBD1 is a possible D gene (5 bases). The CDR3 covers 15 residues. Germline V gene lookup returns CDR1 GTSNPN and CDR2 SVGIG (reference sequence). V was shortened by 0 bases and J by 7 bases, with 13 bases between the two germline ends. CDR3 DNA: TGTGCCTGGAGTGTATGGACGGGGGGGAATTCACCCCTCCACTTT. This encodes CAWSVWTGGNSPLHF.

V is TRBV5-1 and J is TRBJ1-6; a weak D match, TRBD1 (5 bases). Germline CDR1 is SGHRS and CDR2 is YFSETQ. The CDR3 consists of 16 residues. V dropped 0 bases and J dropped 0 bases, with 7 bases sitting between them. CDR3 DNA sequence: TGCGCCAGCAGCTTGGAGGGGTACTCCTATAATTCACCCCTCCACTTT. As protein: CASSLEGYSYNSPLHF.

The chain employs TRBV7-2 and TRBJ2-1; D not certain. This CDR3 comprises 15 residues. The V gene lost 1 base and the J gene lost 5 bases, with 12 bases spanning the gap. Per germline, CDR1 SGHTA and CDR2 FQGNSA. The CDR3 DNA is TGTGCCAGCAGCTTAGGCCGCAGCGTTAACAATGAGCAGTTCTTC. Its protein is CASSLGRSVNNEQFF.

The genes are TRBV4-2 and TRBJ1-2, with TRBD1 as a possible D gene (5 bases). Germline V gene sequence: CDR1 LGHNA, CDR2 YNFKEQ. The CDR3 extends over 14 amino acids. V gave up 1 base and J gave up 3 bases, with 9 bases separating them. CDR3 sequence reads: CASSQGVRDYGYTF. In nucleotides, the CDR3 is TGTGCCAGCAGCCAAGGCGTCAGGGACTATGGCTACACCTTC.

CDR3 sequence reads: CASMRTGARGYTF. The DNA for the CDR3 is TGTGCCAGTATGAGGACAGGGGCAAGAGGCTACACCTTC. The genes are TRBV19 and TRBJ1-2; TRBD1 agrees at 9 bases. The CDR3 spans 13 residues. The germline V gene encodes CDR1 LNHDA and CDR2 SQIVND (reference sequence). With V trimmed by 7 bases and J by 8 bases, 8 bases remained unmatched.

This clone was recorded a few times. The rearrangement links TRBV4-2 to TRBJ1-6; 8 bases are shared with TRBD1. Germline V CDR1 and CDR2: LGHNA, YNFKEQ. The CDR3 extends over 16 amino acids. V was clipped by 4 bases and J by 8 bases; unmatched bases: 10. In DNA form, the CDR3 reads TGTGCCAGCAGCCCCACGGACAGGGTCGGGGATTCACCCCTCCACTTT. Amino acids: CASSPTDRVGDSPLHF.

The chain joins TRBV18 to TRBJ2-1; 9 nucleotides line up with TRBD1. Germline trimming cut 6 bases from V and 6 bases from J; bases unmatched to any gene: 12. There are 16 residues in the CDR3. Germline V gene data show CDR1 as KGHSH and CDR2 as LQKENI. Here the CDR3 DNA reads TGTGCCAGCTCGCTCGGATGGGACAGGGTGTCCAATGAGCAGTTCTTC. This translates into CASSLGWDRVSNEQFF.

This chain uses TRBV30 with TRBJ1-1, with TRBD1 as a possible D gene (6 bases). This CDR3 comprises 14 residues. Germline V gene data show CDR1 as GTSNPN and CDR2 as SVGIG (reference sequence). The germline V and J ends were trimmed by 2 bases and 5 bases, with 15 bases remaining between them. This CDR3 reads CAWSIDRLATEAFF. CDR3 nucleotide sequence: TGTGCCTGGAGTATTGACAGGCTCGCGACTGAAGCTTTCTTT.

The CDR3 spells CASTGVLGDEQYF. The CDR3 DNA follows: TGTGCCAGCACAGGGGTTCTTGGCGACGAGCAGTACTTC. The chain joins TRBV12-3 or TRBV12-4 to TRBJ2-7; D may be TRBD1 (6 bases). CDR3 length equals 13 residues. Trimming stripped 7 bases from V and 5 bases from J, with 15 bases between.

This clone was detected a few times. The chain uses TRBV19 and TRBJ1-5; D gene ambiguous. The CDR3 sequence is 14 residues long. Per germline, CDR1 LNHDA and CDR2 SQIVND (reference sequence). Trimming cost V 7 bases and J 5 bases, with 15 bases left between them. CDR3 amino acids: CASNLREVYQPQHF. CDR3 sequence (DNA): TGTGCCAGTAATCTTCGGGAGGTATATCAGCCCCAGCATTTT.

In this sample, this clone turned up once. The chain carries TRBV7-9 and TRBJ1-2; the D gene is possibly TRBD1 (5 bases). This CDR3 spans 12 amino acids. V lost 3 bases and J lost 7, with 9 bases in between. Germline CDR1 SEHNR, CDR2 FQNEAQ (reference sequence). The CDR3 sequence: CASSLGTLGYTF. The CDR3 bases are TGTGCCAGCAGCTTGGGGACTCTTGGCTACACCTTC. Filled out from reference TRBV7-9 and TRBJ1-2, the complete variable domain reads DTGVSQNPRHKITKRGQNVTFRCDPISEHNRLYWYRQTLGQGPEFLTYFQNEAQLEKSRLLSDRFSAERPKGSFSTLEIQRTEQGDSAMYLCASSLGTLGYTFGSGTRLTVV.

The chain has TRBV29-1 and TRBJ1-2; D possibly corresponds to TRBD1 (5 bases). The V and J ends lost 2 bases and 7 bases respectively, with 5 bases between them. CDR1 is SQVTM, CDR2 ANQGSEA, per germline. The CDR3 totals 10 residues. In nucleotides, the CDR3 is TGCAGCGTTGAACAGGGTGGCTACACCTTC. It yields the protein CSVEQGGYTF.

V is TRBV24-1 and J is TRBJ2-1; D perhaps matches TRBD2 (5 bases). Trimming pared 6 bases from V and 7 bases from J, leaving 12 bases between. There are 13 residues in the CDR3. Per germline, CDR1 KGHDR and CDR2 SFDVKD. CDR3: CATSLRGTNEQFF. As DNA, the CDR3 is TGTGCCACCAGTCTCCGGGGTACGAATGAGCAGTTCTTC.

The genes are TRBV19 and TRBJ1-6; the match to TRBD1 covers 10 bases. There are 19 residues in the CDR3. Trimming cost V 5 bases and J 0 bases; bases outside gene matches: 10. Germline V CDR1 and CDR2: LNHDA, SQIVND (reference sequence). The CDR3 region has the DNA TGTGCCAGTAGTCCCGGGACAGGGGTAAGAAGCTCCTATAATTCACCCCTCCACTTT. Encoded protein: CASSPGTGVRSSYNSPLHF.

V gene TRBV2 combines with J gene TRBJ1-1; tentatively, D is TRBD1 (5 bases). The CDR3 is made up of 15 amino acids. V lost 0 bases, J lost 6 bases, and 14 bases lay in between. Per germline, CDR1 SNHLY and CDR2 FYNNEI. CDR3 residues: CASSEARGYNPEAFF. In DNA form, the CDR3 reads TGTGCCAGCAGTGAAGCTAGGGGTTATAACCCTGAAGCTTTCTTT.

This rearrangement joins TRBV19 to TRBJ2-7, with 7 bases matching TRBD2. V dropped 3 bases and J dropped 3; count of bases not matched to a gene: 17. Germline loops: CDR1 LNHDA, CDR2 SQIVND (reference sequence). This CDR3 comprises 18 residues. In DNA, the CDR3 is TGTGCCAGTAGTATGGGCCAAAGGGGAGGGGATGGAGACTACGAGCAGTACTTC. Its translation is CASSMGQRGGDGDYEQYF.

The chain couples TRBV10-2 to TRBJ2-3; no clear D gene. The CDR3 is made up of 14 amino acids. Germline values: CDR1 WSHSY, CDR2 SAAADI. V was clipped by 8 bases and J by 2 bases, with 14 bases between them. CDR3 DNA sequence: TGCGCCAGCCGAGACATTTTTATCACAGATACGCAGTATTTT. It codes for CASRDIFITDTQYF.

This clone has a handful of counts. J is TRBJ1-4 and V is TRBV10-3; no definite D call. Trimming removed 5 bases at V and 0 bases at J, with 10 bases between. The CDR3 totals 15 residues. The germline CDR1 and CDR2 sequences are ENHRY and SYGVKD. In nucleotides, the CDR3 is TGTGCCATCAGTAGCGGAACGGCAACTAATGAAAAACTGTTTTTT. Amino acid sequence: CAISSGTATNEKLFF.

The genes are TRBV9 and TRBJ2-4, with 7 bases matching TRBD2. The CDR3 has 14 residues. Germline loops: CDR1 SGDLS, CDR2 YYNGEE. Trimming took 4 bases from V and 0 from J; bases not matched to a gene: 1. This CDR3 reads CASSREGAKNIQYF. CDR3 DNA sequence: TGTGCCAGCAGCAGGGAGGGAGCCAAAAACATTCAGTACTTC.

This chain links TRBV11-3 with TRBJ2-3; D possibly corresponds to TRBD2 (7 bases). The germline V gene encodes CDR1 SGHNT and CDR2 YENEEA. This CDR3 region has 15 residues. Trimming took 2 bases from V and 2 from J, leaving 11 bases between them. CDR3 in amino acids: CASSLFGGPTDTQYF. The CDR3 nucleotides read TGTGCCAGCAGCTTATTCGGGGGGCCCACAGATACGCAGTATTTT.

The rearrangement links TRBV30 to TRBJ1-6; tentative D call: TRBD1 (5 bases). This CDR3 spans 11 amino acids. The V end was cut by 3 bases, the J end by 10 bases, with 7 bases between. The germline gives CDR1 GTSNPN, CDR2 SVGIG (reference sequence). The CDR3: CAWRKGSPLHF. The DNA for the CDR3 is TGTGCCTGGAGAAAGGGGTCACCCCTCCACTTT.

This chain connects TRBV2 to TRBJ1-5; weak D call: TRBD1 (6 bases). Deletions cut 8 bases from V and 2 bases from J, with 10 bases between. CDR1 SNHLY and CDR2 FYNNEI come from the germline V gene. The CDR3 is 13 residues long. This CDR3 reads CASAGDGNQPQHF. The CDR3 nucleotides read TGTGCCAGCGCAGGGGATGGCAATCAGCCCCAGCATTTT.

The chain employs TRBV19 and TRBJ2-3; 9 bases line up with TRBD2. CDR1 is LNHDA, CDR2 SQIVND, per germline (reference sequence). J gave up 4 bases and V 3 bases, and 2 bases lay outside the gene matches. The CDR3 is 14 residues long. The CDR3 sequence: CASSMGGRADTQYF. In nucleotides, the CDR3 is TGTGCCAGTAGTATGGGCGGGAGGGCAGATACGCAGTATTTT.